The present entry profiles one TCR beta chain with its context. Its specificity is unknown. J gave up 2 bases and V 5 bases, and 14 bases lay outside the gene matches. Per germline, CDR1 SGHAT and CDR2 FQNNGV. CDR3 length equals 17 residues. The sample originates from a study of shared clonotypes between healthy human individuals. CD45RO-negative, CCR7-positively selected cells formed the naive CD8 fraction, excluding terminally differentiated effector memory CD45RA+ cells. Among the donors, all were Caucasian adults who lived in Nashville, Tennessee. About 200 ng DNA, tens of thousands of T cell genomes, went into each sorted-subset replicate PCR. How the authors handled the data: Because ImmunoSEQ provided only junction sequences with no quality scores, the filtering differed. The table came from immunoSEQ multiplex PCR; TCRdb's copy has only in-frame clones and leaves some out. The DNA was the basis for D and trimming; V, J and clone size are from that table. Of roughly 2.1 million clones listed, approximately 94% were seen once; the top ten hold more than 1.5%.

Study-wide points: Rarefaction curves obtained for sorted subsets showed sequencing incomplete despite large depth.

The chain uses TRBV11-2 and TRBJ1-1; 7 nucleotides line up with TRBD1. The sequence was collected from a man younger than 35 in good health. Some clones in this sample may be carry-over from other donors' samples. Sequenced: naive CD8+ T cells from PBMCs. As DNA, the CDR3 is TGTGCCAGCAGCGTTAACGCCCCGGCAGGGGGAAACACTGAAGCTTTCTTT. Its translation is CASSVNAPAGGNTEAFF.